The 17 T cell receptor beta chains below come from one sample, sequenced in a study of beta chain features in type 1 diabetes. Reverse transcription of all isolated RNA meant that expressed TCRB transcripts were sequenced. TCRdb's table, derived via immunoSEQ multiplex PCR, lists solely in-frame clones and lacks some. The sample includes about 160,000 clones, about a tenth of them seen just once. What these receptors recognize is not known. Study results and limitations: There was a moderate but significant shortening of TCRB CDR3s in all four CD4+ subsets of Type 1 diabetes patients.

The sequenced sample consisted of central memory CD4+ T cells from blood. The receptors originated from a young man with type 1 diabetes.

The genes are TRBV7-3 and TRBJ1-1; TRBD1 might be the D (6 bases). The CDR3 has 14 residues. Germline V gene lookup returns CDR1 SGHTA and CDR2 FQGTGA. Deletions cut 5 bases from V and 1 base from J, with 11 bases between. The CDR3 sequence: CASSLGHTNTEAFF. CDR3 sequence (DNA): TGTGCCAGCAGCCTGGGACATACGAACACTGAAGCTTTCTTT.

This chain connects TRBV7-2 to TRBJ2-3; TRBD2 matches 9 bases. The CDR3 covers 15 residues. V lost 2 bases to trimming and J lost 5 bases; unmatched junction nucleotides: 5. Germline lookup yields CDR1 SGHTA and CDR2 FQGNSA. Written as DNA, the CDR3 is TGTGCCAGCAGCTTAATTGCGGGAGGGGGAGATACGCAGTATTTT. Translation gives CASSLIAGGGDTQYF.

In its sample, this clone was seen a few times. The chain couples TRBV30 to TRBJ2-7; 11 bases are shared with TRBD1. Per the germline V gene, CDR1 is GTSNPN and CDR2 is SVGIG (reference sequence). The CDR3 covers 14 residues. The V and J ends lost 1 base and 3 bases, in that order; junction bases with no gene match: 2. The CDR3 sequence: CAWSGTGGIYEQYF. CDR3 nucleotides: TGTGCCTGGAGTGGGACAGGGGGCATCTACGAGCAGTACTTC.

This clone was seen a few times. This CDR3 reads CASSSGLNTGELFF. The CDR3 nucleotides read TGTGCCAGCAGCTCGGGACTAAACACCGGGGAGCTGTTTTTT. The V call is TRBV11-1, the J call TRBJ2-2; 7 nucleotides line up with TRBD2. Trimming took 4 bases from V and 2 from J; bases not matched to a gene: 1. Per germline, CDR1 SGHAT and CDR2 FQDESV (reference sequence). CDR3 length: 14 amino acids.

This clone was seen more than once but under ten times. The CDR3 region has the DNA TGCGCCAGCAGCTTGGAGGGGGCGCTCGGTCAGCCCCAGCATTTT. This codes for CASSLEGALGQPQHF. The chain links TRBV5-1 to TRBJ1-5; 7 nucleotides line up with TRBD1. The germline V gene has CDR1 SGHRS and CDR2 YFSETQ. There are 15 residues in the CDR3. V gave up 0 bases and J gave up 6 bases; unmatched junction bases: 6.

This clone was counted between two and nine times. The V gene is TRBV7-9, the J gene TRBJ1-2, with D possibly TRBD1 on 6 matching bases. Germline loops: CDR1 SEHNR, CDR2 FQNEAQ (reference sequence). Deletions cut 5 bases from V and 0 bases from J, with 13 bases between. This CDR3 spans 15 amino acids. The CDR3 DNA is TGTGCCAGCAGCCAACAGGGTATTTCTAACTATGGCTACACCTTC. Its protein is CASSQQGISNYGYTF.

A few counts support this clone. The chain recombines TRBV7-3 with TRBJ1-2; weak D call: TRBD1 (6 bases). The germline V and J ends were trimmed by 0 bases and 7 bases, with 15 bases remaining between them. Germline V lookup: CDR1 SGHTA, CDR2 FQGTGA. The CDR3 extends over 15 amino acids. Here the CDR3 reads CASSLTATGGAGYTF. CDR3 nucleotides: TGTGCCAGCAGCTTAACTGCAACGGGGGGCGCTGGCTACACCTTC.

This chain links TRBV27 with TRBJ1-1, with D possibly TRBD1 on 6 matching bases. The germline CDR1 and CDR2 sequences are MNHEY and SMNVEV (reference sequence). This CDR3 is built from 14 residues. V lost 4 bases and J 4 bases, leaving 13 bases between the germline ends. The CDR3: CASSYQQGRTEAFF. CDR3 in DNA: TGTGCCAGCAGTTACCAACAGGGTCGCACTGAAGCTTTCTTT.

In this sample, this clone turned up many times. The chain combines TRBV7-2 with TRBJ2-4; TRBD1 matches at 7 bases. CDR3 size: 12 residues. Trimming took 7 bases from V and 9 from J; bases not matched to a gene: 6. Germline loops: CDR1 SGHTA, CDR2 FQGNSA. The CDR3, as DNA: TGTGCCAGCAACAGGGGAGATAGCATTCAGTACTTC. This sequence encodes CASNRGDSIQYF.

The CDR3 region is CATWTGPETQYF. DNA of the CDR3: TGTGCCACCTGGACAGGGCCAGAGACCCAGTACTTC. The V call is TRBV28, the J call TRBJ2-5, with 8 bases identical to TRBD1. V dropped 10 bases and J dropped 4; count of bases not matched to a gene: 5. The CDR3 totals 12 residues. Germline CDR1 is MDHEN and CDR2 is SYDVKM. The full variable domain, with the rest looked up from reference TRBV28 and TRBJ2-5, is DVKVTQSSRYLVKRTGEKVFLECVQDMDHENMFWYRQDPGLGLRLIYFSYDVKMKEKGDIPEGYSVSREKKERFSLILESASTNQTSMYLCATWTGPETQYFGPGTRLLVL.

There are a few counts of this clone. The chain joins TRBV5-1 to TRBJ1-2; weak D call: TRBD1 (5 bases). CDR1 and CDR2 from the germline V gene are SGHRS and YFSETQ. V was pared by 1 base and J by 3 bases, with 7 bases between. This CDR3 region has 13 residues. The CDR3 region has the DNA TGCGCCAGCAGCTTGACAGGCGACTATGGCTACACCTTC. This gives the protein CASSLTGDYGYTF.

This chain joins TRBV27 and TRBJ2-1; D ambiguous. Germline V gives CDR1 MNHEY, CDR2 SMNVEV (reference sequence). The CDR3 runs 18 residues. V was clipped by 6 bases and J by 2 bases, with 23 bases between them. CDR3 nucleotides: TGTGCCAGCAGCCCGATAGTAACGACGGAAGGAGCCTACAATGAGCAGTTCTTC. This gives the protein CASSPIVTTEGAYNEQFF.

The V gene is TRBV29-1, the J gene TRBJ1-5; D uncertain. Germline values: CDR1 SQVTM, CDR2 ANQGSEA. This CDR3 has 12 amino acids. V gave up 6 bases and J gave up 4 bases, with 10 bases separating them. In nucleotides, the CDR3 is TGCAGCGTCGGGTTCGCTAATCAGCCCCAGCATTTT. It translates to CSVGFANQPQHF.

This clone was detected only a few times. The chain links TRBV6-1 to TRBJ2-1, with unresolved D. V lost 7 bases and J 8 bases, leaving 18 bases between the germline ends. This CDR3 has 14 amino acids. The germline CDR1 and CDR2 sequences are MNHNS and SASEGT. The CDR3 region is CASNPGTDGDEQFF. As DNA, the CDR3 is TGTGCCAGCAATCCAGGCACAGACGGTGATGAGCAGTTCTTC.

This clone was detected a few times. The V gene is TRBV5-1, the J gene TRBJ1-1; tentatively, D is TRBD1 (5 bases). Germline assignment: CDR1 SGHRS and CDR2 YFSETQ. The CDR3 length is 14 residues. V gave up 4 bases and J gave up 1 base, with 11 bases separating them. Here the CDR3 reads CASSGNQGNTEAFF. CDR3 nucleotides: TGCGCCAGCAGCGGCAACCAGGGGAACACTGAAGCTTTCTTT.

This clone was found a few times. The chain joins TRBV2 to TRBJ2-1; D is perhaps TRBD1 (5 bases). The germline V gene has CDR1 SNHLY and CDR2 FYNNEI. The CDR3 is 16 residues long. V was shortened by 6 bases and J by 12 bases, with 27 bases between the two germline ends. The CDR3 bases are TGTGCCAGCAGCACGAAACGAACAGGACCTGACGGACCGCAGTTCTTC. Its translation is CASSTKRTGPDGPQFF.

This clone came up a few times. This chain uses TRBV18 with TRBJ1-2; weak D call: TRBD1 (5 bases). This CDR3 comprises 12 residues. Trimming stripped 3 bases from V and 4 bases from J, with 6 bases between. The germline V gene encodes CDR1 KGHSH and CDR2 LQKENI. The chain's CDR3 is CASSPDSYGYTF. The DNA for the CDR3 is TGTGCCAGCTCACCCGACAGCTATGGCTACACCTTC.